One and the same sample provided the 20 T cell receptor beta chains below, sequenced in a study of CD8+ T cells in alopecia areata. Treatment in this sample: oral pan-JAK inhibitor, 5-10 mg twice daily. Sequencing relied on a cDNA template that was reverse transcribed from extracted RNA. Produced via immunoSEQ multiplex PCR; TCRdb's table is partial and in-frame only. Here the sample spans about 90,000 clones, 44% being singletons. The sequenced sample was CD8+ T cells sorted from blood, obtained at week 24, from a patient treated with tofacitinib. Receptors were obtained from a human donor with alopecia areata.

The table lists this clone with a few counts. This chain joins TRBV7-9 and TRBJ2-7; maybe TRBD1 (6 bases). Trimming removed 5 bases at V and 2 bases at J, with 13 bases between. This CDR3 region has 14 residues. Germline V CDR1 and CDR2: SEHNR, FQNEAQ (reference sequence). CDR3 sequence reads: CASSPDRRTYEQYF. The CDR3 DNA reads as TGTGCCAGCAGCCCCGACAGGCGGACCTACGAGCAGTACTTC.

The V and J genes are TRBV29-1 and TRBJ2-1; TRBD1 aligns across 8 bases. J was trimmed by 7 bases and V by 6 bases; bases with no gene match: 17. The germline CDR1 and CDR2 sequences are SQVTM and ANQGSEA. The length of the CDR3 is 16 residues. Here the CDR3 reads CSVDRTPGQGFNEQFF. CDR3 DNA: TGCAGCGTGGATCGGACACCAGGACAGGGATTTAATGAGCAGTTCTTC.

The J gene is TRBJ2-2, the V gene TRBV15, with D possibly being TRBD2 (6 bases). CDR1 is LNHNV and CDR2 is YYDKDF in the germline V gene (reference sequence). Trimming cost V 8 bases and J 4 bases, with 14 bases left between them. The CDR3 is 14 residues long. Here the CDR3 reads CATGGPGGTGELFF. For the CDR3, the DNA is TGTGCCACCGGAGGGCCTGGCGGCACCGGGGAGCTGTTTTTT.

V gene TRBV27 combines with J gene TRBJ2-6, with D unresolved. Trimming cost V 6 bases and J 1 base, with 10 bases left between them. The CDR3 covers 15 residues. The germline V gene encodes CDR1 MNHEY and CDR2 SMNVEV (reference sequence). The CDR3 loop is CASSTTSSGANVLTF. In DNA form, the CDR3 reads TGTGCCAGCAGCACAACCTCTTCTGGGGCCAACGTCCTGACTTTC. The entire variable domain, with the rest obtained from reference TRBV27 and TRBJ2-6, is as follows: EAQVTQNPRYLITVTGKKLTVTCSQNMNHEYMSWYRQDPGLGLRQIYYSMNVEVTDKGDVPEGYKVSRKEKRNFPLILESPSPNQTSLYFCASSTTSSGANVLTFGAGSRLTVL.

This clone has just one count. The rearrangement joins TRBV7-9 to TRBJ2-1; 8 bases line up with TRBD2. The CDR3 is 15 residues long. J was trimmed by 3 bases and V by 2 bases; bases with no gene match: 3. Looked up from germline, CDR1 is SEHNR and CDR2 is FQNEAQ (reference sequence). This CDR3 reads CASSLLAGLYNEQFF. The CDR3 DNA follows: TGTGCCAGCAGCTTATTAGCGGGACTCTACAATGAGCAGTTCTTC.

Only a few counts were recorded for this clone. The V and J genes are TRBV7-9 and TRBJ2-7, with D perhaps matching TRBD1 (6 bases). This CDR3 comprises 14 residues. V gave up 5 bases and J gave up 5 bases, with 16 bases separating them. Per germline, CDR1 SEHNR and CDR2 FQNEAQ (reference sequence). This CDR3 reads CASSPGTSLDEQYF. In DNA form, the CDR3 reads TGTGCCAGCAGCCCCGGGACATCCCTTGACGAGCAGTACTTC.

This clone turned up a few times. The gene calls are TRBV29-1 and TRBJ2-2; no clear D. The CDR3 covers 15 residues. The germline gives CDR1 SQVTM, CDR2 ANQGSEA. The V end lost 5 bases, the J end lost 4 bases, and 17 bases lay between the germline ends. CDR3 sequence: CSVQLTSIITGELFF. The CDR3 DNA is TGCAGCGTTCAATTGACCTCTATTATCACCGGGGAGCTGTTTTTT.

The chain couples TRBV7-8 to TRBJ2-2, with no clear D. The CDR3 runs 12 residues. Trimming took off 5 bases at V and 7 bases at J, with 8 bases between the two ends. Per germline, CDR1 SGHVS and CDR2 FQNEAQ. The CDR3 DNA sequence: TGTGCCAGCAGCCCTTGGAGCGGGGAGCTGTTTTTT. The encoded protein is CASSPWSGELFF.

J is TRBJ2-1 and V is TRBV6-1; D unclear. The CDR3 has 14 amino acids. In germline, CDR1 is MNHNS, CDR2 SASEGT. The V and J ends lost 3 bases and 5 bases respectively, with 11 bases between them. The CDR3 sequence: CASSDRGLNNEQFF. The CDR3 coding sequence is TGTGCCAGCAGTGACCGTGGCTTGAACAATGAGCAGTTCTTC.

A few counts support this clone. The chain employs TRBV10-2 and TRBJ1-1; TRBD1 matches at 7 bases. Germline loops: CDR1 WSHSY, CDR2 SAAADI. This CDR3 is 14 amino acids long. The ends lost 6 bases at V and 8 bases at J; junction bases unmatched: 12. CDR3 DNA: TGCGCCAGCAGCTCAGGGGGAAACTGGGTAGAAGCTTTCTTT. Amino acids: CASSSGGNWVEAFF.

A remark on this clone: It differs at one base from a far larger clone, so likely a read error. V gene TRBV6-4 combines with J gene TRBJ1-1; 9 bases map to TRBD1. Germline CDR1 and CDR2: MRHNA and SNTAGT. The CDR3 has 13 amino acids. The CDR3 spells CAISETGGTEAFF. The CDR3 nucleotides read TGTGCCATCAGTGAGACAGGGGGGACTGAAGCTTTCTTT.

In this sample, this clone turned up a few times. This sequence joins TRBV30 and TRBJ2-7; D could derive from TRBD1 or TRBD2 (6 bases each). Germline-derived CDR1 and CDR2 are GTSNPN and SVGIG (reference sequence). The CDR3 is 13 amino acids. V lost 7 bases and J 5 bases, leaving 18 bases between the germline ends. The CDR3 region is CASARDIFDEQYF. The CDR3 DNA sequence: TGTGCCTCCGCGCGGGACATATTCGACGAGCAGTACTTC. Variable domain in full (rest from reference TRBV30 and TRBJ2-7): SQTIHQWPATLVQPVGSPLSLECTVEGTSNPNLYWYRQAAGRGLQLLFYSVGIGQISSEVPQNLSASRPQDRQFILSSKKLLLSDSGFYLCASARDIFDEQYFGPGTRLTVT.

CDR3 sequence reads: CASSLAGTGPSGTQYF. The CDR3 bases are TGTGCCAGCAGCTTAGCGGGGACAGGGCCCTCCGGAACGCAGTATTTT. The chain is built from TRBV7-9 and TRBJ2-3, with TRBD1 identical over 9 bases. Trimming at V came to 0 bases and at J to 9 bases, leaving 10 bases not matched to a gene. Germline assignment: CDR1 SEHNR and CDR2 FQNEAQ (reference sequence). The CDR3 is 16 residues long.

The chain uses TRBV19 and TRBJ2-1; D remains unclear. CDR3 size: 14 residues. Germline values: CDR1 LNHDA, CDR2 SQIVND (reference sequence). Trimming removed 4 bases from V and 3 bases from J, with 10 bases in between. CDR3 amino acids: CASSRGGFYNEQFF. The DNA for the CDR3 is TGTGCCAGTAGTAGAGGCGGTTTCTACAATGAGCAGTTCTTC.

This sequence joins TRBV4-1 and TRBJ1-2, with a tentative D call TRBD1 (6 bases). CDR1 is MGHRA, CDR2 YSYEKL, per germline. This CDR3 spans 16 amino acids. Deletions cut 0 bases from V and 2 bases from J, with 13 bases between. CDR3 nucleotide sequence: TGCGCCAGCAGCCAAGAGAACAGGGCCTCCAACTATGGCTACACCTTC. Protein sequence: CASSQENRASNYGYTF.

This clone was observed a handful of times. The chain joins TRBV5-6 to TRBJ2-1; maybe TRBD2 (5 bases). There are 15 residues in the CDR3. CDR1 SGHDT and CDR2 YYEEEE come from the germline V gene. V gave up 1 base and J gave up 4 bases, with 12 bases separating them. Here the CDR3 DNA reads TGTGCCAGCAGCTTGTGGCTAGCAGATTACAATGAGCAGTTCTTC. Amino acids: CASSLWLADYNEQFF.

The rearrangement joins TRBV6-5 to TRBJ2-2; D may be TRBD1 (6 bases). V was pared by 5 bases and J by 6 bases, with 10 bases between. Germline-derived CDR1 and CDR2 are MNHEY and SVGAGI. This CDR3 comprises 13 residues. Written as DNA, the CDR3 is TGTGCCAGCAGTACAGGGTATTCCGGGGAGCTGTTTTTT. This encodes CASSTGYSGELFF.

This clone was recorded a few times. The chain links TRBV7-2 to TRBJ2-5; D ambiguous. TRBJ2-7 explains the end of the DNA better; the J call may be wrong. Germline V CDR1 and CDR2: SGHTA, FQGNSA. The CDR3 is 14 residues long. The CDR3 region is CASSDLGLTYEQYF. The DNA of the CDR3 is TGTGCCAGCAGTGACCTCGGGCTAACATACGAGCAGTACTTC.

This clone appeared once. This chain uses TRBV9 with TRBJ2-1, with TRBD2 as a possible D gene (6 bases). This CDR3 has 17 amino acids. Germline CDR1 reads SGDLS; CDR2 reads YYNGEE. V was shortened by 0 bases and J by 2 bases, with 15 bases between the two germline ends. The CDR3, as DNA: TGTGCCAGCAGCGTAGTGGAGGGGCCGGCAGCCTACAATGAGCAGTTCTTC. Translating it yields CASSVVEGPAAYNEQFF.

The chain combines TRBV11-3 with TRBJ2-2, with D maybe TRBD2 (5 bases). The germline V and J ends were trimmed by 4 bases and 5 bases, with 8 bases remaining between them. CDR3 length: 13 amino acids. Germline loops: CDR1 SGHNT, CDR2 YENEEA. CDR3 amino acids: CASSYPGTGELFF. The DNA of the CDR3 is TGTGCCAGCAGCTATCCGGGGACCGGGGAGCTGTTTTTT.